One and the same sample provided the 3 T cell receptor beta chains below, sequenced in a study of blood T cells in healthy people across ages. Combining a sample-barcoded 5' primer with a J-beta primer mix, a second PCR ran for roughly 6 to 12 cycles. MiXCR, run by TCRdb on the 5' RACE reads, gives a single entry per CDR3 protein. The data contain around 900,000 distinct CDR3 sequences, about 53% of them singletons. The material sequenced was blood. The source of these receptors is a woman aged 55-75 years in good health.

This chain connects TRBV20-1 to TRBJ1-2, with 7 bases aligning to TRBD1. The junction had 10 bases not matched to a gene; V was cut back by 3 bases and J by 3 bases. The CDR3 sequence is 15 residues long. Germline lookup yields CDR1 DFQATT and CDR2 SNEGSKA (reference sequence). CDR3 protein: CSASAPGTADYGYTF. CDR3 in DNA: TGCAGTGCTAGTGCTCCCGGGACAGCAGACTATGGCTACACCTTC.

The CDR3 region has the DNA TGTGCCAGCAGCGTACTTCCAGGGTCCGGGGCCAACGTCCTGACTTTC. This codes for CASSVLPGSGANVLTF. This sequence joins TRBV9 and TRBJ2-6; tentatively, D is TRBD1 (5 bases). The CDR3 spans 16 residues. V dropped 1 base and J dropped 4 bases, with 12 bases sitting between them. The germline CDR1 and CDR2 sequences are SGDLS and YYNGEE.

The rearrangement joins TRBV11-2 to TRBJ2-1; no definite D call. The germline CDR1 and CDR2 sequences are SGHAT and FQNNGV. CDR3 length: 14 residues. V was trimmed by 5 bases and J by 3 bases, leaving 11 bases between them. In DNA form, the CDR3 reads TGTGCCAGCAGCCCCTTCTTAAGCTACAATGAGCAGTTCTTC. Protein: CASSPFLSYNEQFF.